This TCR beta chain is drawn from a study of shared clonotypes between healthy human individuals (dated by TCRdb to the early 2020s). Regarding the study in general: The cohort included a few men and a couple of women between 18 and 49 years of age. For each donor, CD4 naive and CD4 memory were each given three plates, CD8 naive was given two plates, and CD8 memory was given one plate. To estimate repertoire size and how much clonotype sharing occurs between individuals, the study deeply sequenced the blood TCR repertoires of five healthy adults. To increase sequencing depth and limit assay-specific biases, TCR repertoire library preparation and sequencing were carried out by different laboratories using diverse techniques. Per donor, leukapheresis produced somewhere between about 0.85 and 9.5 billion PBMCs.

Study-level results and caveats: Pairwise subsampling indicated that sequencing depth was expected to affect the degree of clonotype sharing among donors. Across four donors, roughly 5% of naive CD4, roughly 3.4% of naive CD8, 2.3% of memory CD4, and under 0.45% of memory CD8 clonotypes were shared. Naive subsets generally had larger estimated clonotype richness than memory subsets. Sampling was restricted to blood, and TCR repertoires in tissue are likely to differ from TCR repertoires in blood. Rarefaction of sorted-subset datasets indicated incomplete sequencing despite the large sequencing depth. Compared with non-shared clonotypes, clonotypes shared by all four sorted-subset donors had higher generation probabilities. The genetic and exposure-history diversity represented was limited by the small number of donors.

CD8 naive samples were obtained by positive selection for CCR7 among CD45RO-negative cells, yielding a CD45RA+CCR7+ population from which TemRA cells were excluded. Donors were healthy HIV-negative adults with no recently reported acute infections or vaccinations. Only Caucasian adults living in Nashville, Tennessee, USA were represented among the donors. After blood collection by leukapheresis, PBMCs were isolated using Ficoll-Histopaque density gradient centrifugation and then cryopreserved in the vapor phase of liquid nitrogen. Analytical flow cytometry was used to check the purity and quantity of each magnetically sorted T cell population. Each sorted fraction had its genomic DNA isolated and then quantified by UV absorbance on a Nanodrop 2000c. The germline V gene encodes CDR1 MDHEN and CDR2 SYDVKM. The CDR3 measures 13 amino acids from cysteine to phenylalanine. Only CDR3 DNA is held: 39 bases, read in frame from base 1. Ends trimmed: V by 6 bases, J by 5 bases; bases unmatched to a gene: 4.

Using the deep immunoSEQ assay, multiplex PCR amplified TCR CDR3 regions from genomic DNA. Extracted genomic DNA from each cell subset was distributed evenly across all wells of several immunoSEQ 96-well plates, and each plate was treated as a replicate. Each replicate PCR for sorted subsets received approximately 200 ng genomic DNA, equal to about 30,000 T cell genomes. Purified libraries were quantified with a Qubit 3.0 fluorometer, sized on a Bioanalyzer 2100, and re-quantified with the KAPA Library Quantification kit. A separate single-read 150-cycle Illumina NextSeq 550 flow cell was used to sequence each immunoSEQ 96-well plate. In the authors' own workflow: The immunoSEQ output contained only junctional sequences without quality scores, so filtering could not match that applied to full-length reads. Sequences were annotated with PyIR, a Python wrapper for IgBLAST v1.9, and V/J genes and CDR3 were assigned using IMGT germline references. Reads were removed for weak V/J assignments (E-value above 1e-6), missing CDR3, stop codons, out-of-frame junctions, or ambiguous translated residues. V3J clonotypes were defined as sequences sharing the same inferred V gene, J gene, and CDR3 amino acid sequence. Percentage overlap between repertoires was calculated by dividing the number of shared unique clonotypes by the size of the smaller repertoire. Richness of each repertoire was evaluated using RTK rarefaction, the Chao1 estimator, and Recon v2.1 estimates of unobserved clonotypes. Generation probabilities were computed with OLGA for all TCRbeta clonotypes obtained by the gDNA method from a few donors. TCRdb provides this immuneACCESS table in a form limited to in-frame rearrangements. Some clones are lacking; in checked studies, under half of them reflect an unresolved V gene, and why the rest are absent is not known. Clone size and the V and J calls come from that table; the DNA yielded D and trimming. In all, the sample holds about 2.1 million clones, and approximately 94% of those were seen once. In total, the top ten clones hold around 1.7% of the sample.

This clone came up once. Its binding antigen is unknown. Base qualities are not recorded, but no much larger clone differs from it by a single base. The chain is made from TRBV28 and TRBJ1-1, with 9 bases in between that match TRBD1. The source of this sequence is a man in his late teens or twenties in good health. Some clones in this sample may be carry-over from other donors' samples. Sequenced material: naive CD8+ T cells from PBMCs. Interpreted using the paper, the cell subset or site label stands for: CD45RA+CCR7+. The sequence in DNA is TGTGCCAGCAGACAGGGGGCGTGGACTGAAGCTTTCTTT. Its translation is CASRQGAWTEAFF.